A single sample is the source of the 30 T cell receptor beta chains below, sequenced in a study of metastatic and nonmetastatic thyroid tumors. TCRdb re-clonotyped the PCR reads via MiXCR. The sample records approximately 7,000 clones, about 20% being singletons. The entire patient cohort was treatment-naive prior to thyroid surgery. Sequenced: adjacent normal tissue. The source of these receptors is a male donor with papillary thyroid cancer or a benign thyroid nodule (not recorded which). Some clones in this sample may be carry-over from other donors' samples.

A remark on this clone: The junction departs from the called germline gene at one end, perhaps through a read error. The CDR3 DNA reads as TGTGCCAGCAGGAATGGCAGGGGCTCGTATTCTCCCCTCCACTTT. It encodes CASRNGRGSYSPLHF. This chain joins TRBV6-2 or TRBV6-3 and TRBJ1-6; maybe TRBD1 (6 bases). Germline V CDR1 and CDR2: MNHEY, SVGEGT. This CDR3 is built from 15 residues.

This clone ranks as medium-sized. The chain is built from TRBV7-9 and TRBJ1-5; possibly TRBD1 for D (5 bases). Trimming left V 4 bases short and J 4 bases short, with 11 bases between. The CDR3 has 14 residues. CDR1 and CDR2 (germline): SEHNR, FQNEAQ (reference sequence). The DNA for the CDR3 is TGTGCCAGCAGCTCTTCAGGGTGGAATCAGCCCCAGCATTTT. This encodes CASSSSGWNQPQHF.

The chain links TRBV18 to TRBJ2-7; 9 bases map to TRBD2. V gave up 2 bases and J gave up 0 bases; unmatched junction bases: 5. The CDR3 consists of 16 residues. Looked up from germline, CDR1 is KGHSH and CDR2 is LQKENI. CDR3 sequence (DNA): TGTGCCAGCTCACCAAGTGCGGGAGGGGGCTCCTACGAGCAGTACTTC. This translates into CASSPSAGGGSYEQYF. Filled out from reference TRBV18 and TRBJ2-7, the complete variable domain reads NAGVMQNPRHLVRRRGQEARLRCSPMKGHSHVYWYRQLPEEGLKFMVYLQKENIIDESGMPKERFSAEFPKEGPSILRIQQVVRGDSAAYFCASSPSAGGGSYEQYFGPGTRLTVT.

Note on this clone: One junction end does not reproduce the germline sequence, and a read error may be involved. V usage is TRBV15 and J usage is TRBJ2-7, with 7 bases fitting TRBD1. Germline V gene sequence: CDR1 LNHNV, CDR2 YYDKDF (reference sequence). CDR3 length: 14 residues. The CDR3 is CAASRGTLSYEQYF. The DNA for the CDR3 is TGTGCCGCCAGCAGGGGGACGCTGTCCTACGAGCAGTACTTC.

This chain joins TRBV6-1 and TRBJ1-6; a weak D match, TRBD1 (6 bases). The CDR3 is 14 residues long. The germline CDR1 and CDR2 sequences are MNHNS and SASEGT. The germline V and J ends were trimmed by 6 bases and 7 bases, with 13 bases remaining between them. The CDR3 here is CASRLQGPNSPLHF. The CDR3 DNA sequence: TGTGCCAGCAGACTACAGGGTCCCAATTCACCCCTCCACTTT.

This chain's CDR3 is CATSDLGRRYGYTF. The CDR3 DNA reads TGTGCCACCAGTGATTTGGGGCGGCGCTATGGCTACACCTTC. The gene calls are TRBV24-1 and TRBJ1-2; no reliable D call. The CDR3 runs to 14 residues. With 0 bases removed from V and 4 bases from J, the gap between germline ends came to 8 bases. Germline-derived CDR1 and CDR2 are KGHDR and SFDVKD.

Ten or more counts support this clone. V gene TRBV6-1 combines with J gene TRBJ1-6, with TRBD1 as a possible D gene (6 bases). The CDR3 consists of 15 residues. In germline, CDR1 is MNHNS, CDR2 SASEGT. The V end lost 5 bases, the J end lost 10 bases, and 18 bases lay between the germline ends. For the CDR3, the DNA is TGTGCCAGCAGTCCCGGTGGGGGGGCAGGATCACCCCTCCACTTT. Amino acid sequence: CASSPGGGAGSPLHF.

The rearrangement uses TRBV28 and TRBJ2-7; 7 bases match TRBD2. The CDR3 length is 12 residues. After removal of 5 bases from V and 12 bases from J, the junction contained 10 bases not matched to a gene. CDR1 is MDHEN and CDR2 is SYDVKM in the germline V gene. The CDR3 is CASSPRGGRRYV. The CDR3 DNA is TGTGCCAGCAGTCCCCGCGGGGGTCGGCGGTACGTC.

A word on this clone: The junction departs from germline at one end; a sequencing error may be responsible. The gene calls are TRBV28 and TRBJ1-1; TRBD1 aligns across 7 bases. The length of the CDR3 is 13 residues. The germline V gene encodes CDR1 MDHEN and CDR2 SYDVKM. CDR3 in amino acids: CESLNRGKTEAFF. CDR3 coding DNA: TGCGAATCGTTAAACAGGGGAAAGACTGAAGCTTTCTTT.

The genes are TRBV28 and TRBJ1-4; D not certain. The CDR3 consists of 13 residues. The V gene lost 5 bases and the J gene lost 10 bases, with 14 bases spanning the gap. The germline gives CDR1 MDHEN, CDR2 SYDVKM. CDR3 amino acids: CASSPPQSGKLFF. Written as DNA, the CDR3 is TGTGCCAGCAGTCCCCCCCAAAGCGGAAAACTGTTTTTT.

This clone showed up just once. This chain links TRBV9 with TRBJ2-1; TRBD2 agrees at 11 bases. Trimming removed 4 bases from V and 4 bases from J; junction bases left unmatched: 4. Germline values: CDR1 SGDLS, CDR2 YYNGEE. The CDR3 spans 15 residues. CDR3 region: CASSIGTSGYNEQFF. The DNA of the CDR3 is TGTGCCAGCAGCATCGGGACTAGCGGTTACAATGAGCAGTTCTTC.

This clone is medium-sized in the sample. The rearrangement uses TRBV24-1 and TRBJ2-3; 8 nucleotides match TRBD2. J was trimmed by 4 bases and V by 3 bases; bases with no gene match: 5. The CDR3 is made up of 15 amino acids. Germline-derived CDR1 and CDR2 are KGHDR and SFDVKD. The CDR3 protein is CATSDPAGVADTQYF. Here the CDR3 DNA reads TGTGCCACCAGTGATCCAGCGGGAGTTGCAGATACGCAGTATTTT.

This clone was counted only a few times. The chain joins TRBV7-9 to TRBJ2-2; D possibly uses TRBD1 or TRBD2 (5 bases each). The CDR3 sequence is 13 residues long. Per the germline V gene, CDR1 is SEHNR and CDR2 is FQNEAQ (reference sequence). V lost 6 bases and J lost 4, with 9 bases in between. CDR3 sequence: CASSWGSTGELFF. The CDR3 DNA reads as TGTGCCAGCAGTTGGGGGTCCACCGGGGAGCTGTTTTTT.

The chain couples TRBV11-2 to TRBJ2-7; 7 bases agree with TRBD1. The CDR3 extends over 17 amino acids. The germline V gene encodes CDR1 SGHAT and CDR2 FQNNGV. The J segment lost 1 base and the V segment lost 3 bases, leaving 12 bases of the junction unmatched. The CDR3 region is CASSFTVGQSASYEQYF. CDR3 nucleotide sequence: TGTGCCAGCAGCTTCACTGTGGGACAGTCAGCATCCTACGAGCAGTACTTC.

In DNA form, the CDR3 reads TGTGCCAGCAGCTGGAGGGGGGATGAGCAGTACTTC. Protein: CASSWRGDEQYF. The rearrangement links TRBV7-3 to TRBJ2-7; possibly TRBD1 or TRBD2 for D (6 bases each). Germline V gives CDR1 SGHTA, CDR2 FQGTGA. Trimming shortened V by 4 bases and J by 7 bases, and 11 bases separated the two germline ends. The CDR3 covers 12 residues.

The rearrangement joins TRBV6-1 to TRBJ1-2; 7 nucleotides match TRBD1. V trimming: 6 bases; J trimming: 9 bases; junction bases outside the gene matches: 19. This CDR3 has 16 amino acids. CDR1 and CDR2 from the germline V gene are MNHNS and SASEGT. The CDR3 spells CASRLGVVTGKPCYTF. DNA for the CDR3: TGTGCCAGCAGACTTGGAGTAGTGACAGGGAAACCCTGCTACACCTTC.

This clone was detected only once. One end of the junction does not line up with germline, which may come from a read error. This chain connects TRBV7-9 to TRBJ2-6, with D unclear. CDR1 SEHNR and CDR2 FQNEAQ come from the germline V gene (reference sequence). The length of the CDR3 is 13 residues. The CDR3 DNA follows: TGTGCCAGTAGCTTAGGTGGGGTCAACGTCCTGACTTTC. It encodes CASSLGGVNVLTF.

The chain carries TRBV7-9 and TRBJ2-7; D gene ambiguous. Germline-derived CDR1 and CDR2 are SEHNR and FQNEAQ (reference sequence). This CDR3 has 13 amino acids. V was pared by 1 base and J by 5 bases, with 9 bases between. The CDR3 nucleotides are TGTGCCAGCAGCTTAGACAGCGACGACGAGCAGTACTTC. Translating it yields CASSLDSDDEQYF. The entire variable domain, with the rest obtained from reference TRBV7-9 and TRBJ2-7, is as follows: DTGVSQNPRHKITKRGQNVTFRCDPISEHNRLYWYRQTLGQGPEFLTYFQNEAQLEKSRLLSDRFSAERPKGSFSTLEIQRTEQGDSAMYLCASSLDSDDEQYFGPGTRLTVT.

This clone has ten or more counts. The rearrangement uses TRBV19 and TRBJ2-4; 10 nucleotides match TRBD1. This CDR3 is built from 15 residues. Unmatched junction bases numbered 5, after V lost 5 bases and J lost 4 bases. Germline V gene lookup returns CDR1 LNHDA and CDR2 SQIVND (reference sequence). The DNA for the CDR3 is TGTGCCAGTAGTTTGGGGACAGGGGAGAAAAACATTCAGTACTTC. Translating it yields CASSLGTGEKNIQYF.

J is TRBJ2-1 and V is TRBV5-1; unclear D gene. V lost 0 bases, J lost 10 bases, and 8 bases lay in between. This CDR3 is built from 12 residues. Germline lookup yields CDR1 SGHRS and CDR2 YFSETQ. This CDR3 reads CASSLGAIEQFF. In DNA form, the CDR3 reads TGCGCCAGCAGCTTGGGAGCTATAGAGCAGTTCTTC.

This chain joins TRBV20-1 and TRBJ1-4, with unresolved D. The CDR3 sequence is 14 residues long. V shed 6 bases and J shed 10 bases, with 21 bases lying between them. Germline-derived CDR1 and CDR2 are DFQATT and SNEGSKA (reference sequence). CDR3 sequence reads: CSAPRGPNLGKLFF. The CDR3 bases are TGCAGTGCCCCCCGGGGTCCGAATCTAGGAAAACTGTTTTTT.

CDR3 region: CASSFGGTYEQYF. CDR3 nucleotides: TGTGCCAGCAGCTTTGGCGGAACCTACGAGCAGTACTTC. The chain uses TRBV11-3 and TRBJ2-7; D remains unclear. V was shortened by 3 bases and J by 2 bases, with 8 bases between the two germline ends. CDR3 size: 13 residues. Germline CDR1 is SGHNT and CDR2 is YENEEA.

This clone was picked up many times. V is TRBV11-2 and J is TRBJ2-3; D ambiguous. Germline V CDR1 and CDR2: SGHAT, FQNNGV. Trimming shortened V by 3 bases and J by 0 bases, and 7 bases separated the two germline ends. The length of the CDR3 is 14 residues. The CDR3 spells CASSFNPSTDTQYF. DNA for the CDR3: TGTGCCAGCAGCTTCAACCCTAGCACAGATACGCAGTATTTT.

The chain is built from TRBV6-1 and TRBJ2-1, with D perhaps matching TRBD1 (6 bases). CDR1 is MNHNS, CDR2 SASEGT, per germline. Trimming took 2 bases from V and 6 from J, leaving 17 bases between them. This CDR3 is built from 16 residues. CDR3 in amino acids: CASSEWKGGRSNEQFF. In nucleotides, the CDR3 is TGTGCCAGCAGTGAATGGAAAGGGGGTAGAAGCAATGAGCAGTTCTTC.

This clone has a handful of counts. The rearrangement links TRBV11-3 to TRBJ1-1; D is unresolved. Germline CDR1 SGHNT, CDR2 YENEEA. The germline V and J ends were trimmed by 3 bases and 4 bases, with 3 bases remaining between them. This CDR3 spans 11 amino acids. Written as DNA, the CDR3 is TGTGCCAGCAGCTTTGGCACTGAAGCTTTCTTT. It specifies CASSFGTEAFF. Looking up the rest from reference TRBV11-3 and TRBJ1-1 gives the full variable domain: EAGVVQSPRYKIIEKKQPVAFWCNPISGHNTLYWYLQNLGQGPELLIRYENEEAVDDSQLPKDRFSAERLKGVDSTLKIQPAELGDSAVYLCASSFGTEAFFGQGTRLTVV.

This clone was seen only a few times. The rearrangement links TRBV28 to TRBJ1-5; tentative D call: TRBD1 (5 bases). Germline CDR1 and CDR2: MDHEN and SYDVKM. V was pared by 9 bases and J by 7 bases, with 13 bases between. This CDR3 is built from 12 residues. The CDR3 here is CASNFGGQPQHF. The DNA for the CDR3 is TGTGCCAGTAATTTTGGGGGGCAGCCCCAGCATTTT.

This clone was detected ten times or more. The chain recombines TRBV2 with TRBJ1-6; weak D call: TRBD1 (6 bases). This CDR3 region has 15 residues. V was trimmed by 5 bases and J by 7 bases, leaving 15 bases between them. CDR1 is SNHLY and CDR2 is FYNNEI in the germline V gene. Here the CDR3 reads CASSRVQGNNSPLHF. The CDR3 DNA reads TGTGCCAGCAGTCGGGTACAGGGTAACAATTCACCCCTCCACTTT.

V is TRBV29-1 and J is TRBJ1-1; D is perhaps TRBD1 (5 bases). The CDR3 length is 13 residues. Germline V gives CDR1 SQVTM, CDR2 ANQGSEA. Trimming cost V 7 bases and J 4 bases, with 16 bases left between them. In DNA, the CDR3 is TGCAGCGCTACCAAGGGGTTGGGCACTGAAGCTTTCTTT. Translation gives CSATKGLGTEAFF.

By share, this clone counts as large (0.1 to 1%). The rearrangement joins TRBV5-1 to TRBJ1-2; possibly TRBD1 for D (6 bases). The CDR3 is 17 amino acids. Germline V gene lookup returns CDR1 SGHRS and CDR2 YFSETQ. Trimming removed 0 bases at V and 7 bases at J, with 22 bases between. The CDR3 bases are TGCGCCAGCAGCTTGGCCGGGGGCGGAGCCGACTTCGGTGGCTACACCTTC. Translated, it gives CASSLAGGGADFGGYTF.

This clone was detected a few times. J is TRBJ2-1 and V is TRBV6-2 or TRBV6-3, with a tentative D call TRBD1 (6 bases). Germline CDR1 and CDR2: MNHEY and SVGEGT. V shed 4 bases and J shed 2 bases, with 18 bases lying between them. This CDR3 region has 17 residues. The CDR3 DNA sequence: TGTGCCAGCAGTTCCCCAGGGGCGACTACCACCTACAATGAGCAGTTCTTC. This gives the protein CASSSPGATTTYNEQFF.